This section outlines one T cell receptor beta chain sequence together with its context. What it recognizes is unknown. Sequencing was performed with immunoSEQ multiplex PCR; in TCRdb, only in-frame clones are kept and a portion is missing. The sample shows 100,000 or so clones, about 90% of them seen only once. These data are taken from a study of OX40 agonist ivuxolimab in advanced cancers. Looking at the study overall: One patient with hepatocellular carcinoma and two with cutaneous melanoma, three in all, had partial responses. Study observations and caveats: CD8+ T cells averaged more expanded clones than CD4+. Expansion of clones was among the lowest in partial responders at 0.1-3.0 mg/kg.

The cohort excluded patients with autoimmune disease history or systemic immunosuppression. This CDR3 is built from 13 residues. V shed 5 bases and J shed 1 base, with 8 bases lying between them. CDR1 is LNHDA and CDR2 is SQIVND in the germline V gene (reference sequence). The V and J genes are TRBV19 and TRBJ1-1; D unresolved. Source: CD4+ or CD8+ T cells sorted from blood, taken in a trial of the OX40 agonist ivuxolimab. The receptor was isolated from an adult with an advanced solid tumor such as melanoma, head and neck, liver or kidney cancer. The DNA for the CDR3 is TGTGCCAGTAGTGGCACACAGAACACTGAAGCTTTCTTT. Translation: CASSGTQNTEAFF.